A single sample is the source of the 24 T cell receptor beta chains below, sequenced in a study of blood T cells in healthy people across ages. A J-beta primer mix and a sample-barcoded 5' primer were used in a second PCR of roughly 7 to 12 cycles. TCRdb reanalysed the 5' RACE reads using MiXCR and keeps one entry per CDR3 protein. The sample consists of more than 800,000 distinct CDR3 sequences, roughly 26% of them appearing once. The material sequenced was blood. Every receptor here comes from an elderly woman in good health.

In this sample, this clonotype turned up many times. CDR3 DNA: TGCAGTGCTATACTAAGCGGGGGGATCTACAATGAGCAGTTCTTC. Its protein product is CSAILSGGIYNEQFF. The V gene is TRBV20-1, the J gene TRBJ2-1; 9 bases match TRBD2. Germline trimming cut 4 bases from V and 3 bases from J; bases unmatched to any gene: 7. This CDR3 spans 15 amino acids. Germline-derived CDR1 and CDR2 are DFQATT and SNEGSKA (reference sequence).

Turning to this clonotype: A much larger clone lies one base from this, so it may be a read error. V usage is TRBV29-1 and J usage is TRBJ1-2; TRBD1 matches at 8 bases. CDR1 and CDR2 (germline): SQVTM, ANQGSEA. This CDR3 is 13 amino acids long. The CDR3 loop reads CSSTGGANYGYIF. The CDR3 DNA follows: TGCAGCTCTACAGGGGGAGCTAACTATGGCTACATCTTC.

On this clonotype: A much larger clone sits a single nucleotide away, making a read error possible. The chain couples TRBV18 to TRBJ2-7, with D unclear. CDR1 is KGHSH and CDR2 is LQKENI in the germline V gene. V was cut by 5 bases and J by 7 bases, with 18 bases left in between. The CDR3 extends over 14 amino acids. The CDR3 DNA follows: TGTGCCAGCTCAACACAGCCTTTGAATGATGAGCAGTACTTC. Residues: CASSTQPLNDEQYF.

The CDR3 here is CASSQAGVNTGELFF. In nucleotides, the CDR3 is TGTGCCAGCAGCCAAGCCGGGGTGAACACCGGGGAGCTGTTTTTT. The chain uses TRBV3-1 and TRBJ2-2, with D possibly matching TRBD2 (5 bases). CDR1 is LGHDT and CDR2 is YNNKEL in the germline V gene (reference sequence). The CDR3 is made up of 15 amino acids. Trimming left V 1 base short and J 1 base short, with 7 bases between.

This rearrangement joins TRBV5-1 to TRBJ1-4; D possibly corresponds to TRBD1 (5 bases). The CDR3 contains 16 residues. Germline V gives CDR1 SGHRS, CDR2 YFSETQ. V lost 2 bases to trimming and J lost 0 bases, with 11 bases between them. The CDR3 region is CASSLRGRATNEKLFF. The CDR3 DNA reads as TGCGCCAGCAGCTTACGGGGGAGGGCAACTAATGAAAAACTGTTTTTT.

This clonotype turned up a few times. V usage is TRBV28 and J usage is TRBJ2-3; D possibly corresponds to TRBD2 (5 bases). Germline V lookup: CDR1 MDHEN, CDR2 SYDVKM. V was pared by 4 bases and J by 4 bases, with 15 bases between. CDR3 size: 15 residues. CDR3 sequence reads: CASSSLGVGADTQYF. The CDR3 region has the DNA TGTGCCAGCAGTTCCCTCGGGGTAGGAGCAGATACGCAGTATTTT.

This clonotype was seen a few times. This sequence joins TRBV7-9 and TRBJ2-3; 10 nucleotides align to TRBD1. Germline V lookup: CDR1 SEHNR, CDR2 FQNEAQ (reference sequence). The CDR3 has 14 residues. The J segment lost 2 bases and the V segment lost 5 bases, leaving 1 base of the junction unmatched. CDR3 sequence: CASSRQGATDTQYF. CDR3 in DNA: TGTGCCAGCAGCCGACAGGGGGCCACAGATACGCAGTATTTT.

As for this clonotype: The junction departs from germline at one end; a sequencing error may be responsible. The chain links TRBV4-3 to TRBJ2-2, with D perhaps matching TRBD1 or TRBD2 (5 bases each). The CDR3 runs to 17 residues. The germline gives CDR1 LGHNA, CDR2 YSLEER. CDR3 sequence reads: CASSLGSGTPPTGELFF. The CDR3 DNA is TGCGCTAGCAGCTTGGGCTCGGGGACCCCCCCTACCGGGGAGCTGTTTTTT.

At least ten counts were recorded for this clonotype. This rearrangement joins TRBV7-9 to TRBJ2-1, with 9 bases matching TRBD1. Germline V gene sequence: CDR1 SEHNR, CDR2 FQNEAQ (reference sequence). V shed 7 bases and J 7 bases; nucleotides not matched to a gene: 14. The CDR3 spans 16 residues. DNA for the CDR3: TGTGCCAGCATCTACATGACGGGACAGGGAGGGAATGAGCAGTTCTTC. It specifies CASIYMTGQGGNEQFF.

Ten or more counts support this clonotype. The V and J genes are TRBV12-3 or TRBV12-4 and TRBJ2-2, with 7 bases fitting TRBD1. J was trimmed by 4 bases and V by 7 bases; bases with no gene match: 6. The CDR3 has 14 residues. The CDR3 spells CASTLDRTTGELFF. The CDR3 bases are TGTGCCAGCACCCTGGACAGGACCACCGGGGAGCTGTTTTTT.

This clonotype was recorded at least ten times. The rearrangement joins TRBV7-2 to TRBJ2-3; possible D gene TRBD2, 6 bases. Trimming took 3 bases from V and 0 from J, leaving 13 bases between them. In germline, CDR1 is SGHTA, CDR2 FQGNSA. The CDR3 extends over 16 amino acids. The CDR3 loop reads CASSFPGAGSTDTQYF. As DNA, the CDR3 is TGTGCCAGCAGCTTCCCGGGCGCGGGGAGCACAGATACGCAGTATTTT.

This clonotype has a handful of counts. This rearrangement joins TRBV7-9 to TRBJ1-1; weak D call: TRBD1 (6 bases). The ends were cut back, 4 bases at V and 11 bases at J, with 17 bases in the middle. This CDR3 is built from 13 residues. Germline V CDR1 and CDR2: SEHNR, FQNEAQ (reference sequence). CDR3 sequence: CASSSPGAVRAFF. The CDR3 region has the DNA TGTGCCAGCAGCTCGCCGGGGGCGGTTCGTGCTTTCTTT.

There are a few counts of this clonotype. The genes are TRBV9 and TRBJ1-2, with D possibly being TRBD1 (6 bases). The CDR3 consists of 16 residues. Trimming shortened V by 1 base and J by 4 bases, and 17 bases separated the two germline ends. The germline gives CDR1 SGDLS, CDR2 YYNGEE. The CDR3 DNA sequence: TGTGCCAGCAGCGTACGGCAAAGCGGGGGCGGCTATGGCTACACCTTC. Translation: CASSVRQSGGGYGYTF.

This clonotype was observed at least ten times. The genes are TRBV14 and TRBJ2-1; 7 bases line up with TRBD1. J gave up 4 bases and V 4 bases, and 4 bases lay outside the gene matches. The CDR3 spans 14 residues. The germline V gene has CDR1 SGHDN and CDR2 FVKESK. The CDR3 spells CASSPQGWYNEQFF. CDR3 coding DNA: TGTGCCAGCAGCCCACAGGGGTGGTACAATGAGCAGTTCTTC.

In its sample, this clonotype was seen many times. CDR3 protein: CSARSFGEGGYEQYF. CDR3 sequence (DNA): TGCAGTGCTAGGTCCTTCGGAGAAGGGGGCTACGAGCAGTACTTC. The chain is built from TRBV20-1 and TRBJ2-7, with D possibly matching TRBD1 (6 bases). Germline-derived CDR1 and CDR2 are DFQATT and SNEGSKA (reference sequence). This CDR3 contains 15 residues. With 3 bases removed from V and 3 bases from J, the gap between germline ends came to 18 bases.

This clonotype occurred many times. The chain carries TRBV18 and TRBJ2-7; no clear D gene. Germline CDR1 and CDR2: KGHSH and LQKENI. There are 15 residues in the CDR3. Trimming removed 3 bases at V and 3 bases at J, with 15 bases between. The CDR3 DNA is TGTGCCAGCTCACCCATAGGGTTTGGGGACTACGAGCAGTACTTC. This codes for CASSPIGFGDYEQYF.

This clonotype was seen many times. V gene TRBV7-2 combines with J gene TRBJ1-2; D remains unclear. V was clipped by 3 bases and J by 5 bases, with 16 bases between them. Germline V gives CDR1 SGHTA, CDR2 FQGNSA. CDR3 length: 15 residues. The CDR3 is CASSFSEREKYGYTF. The DNA of the CDR3 is TGTGCCAGCAGCTTCAGCGAGAGAGAAAAGTATGGCTACACCTTC.

The genes are TRBV11-3 and TRBJ2-7; D is tentatively TRBD1 or TRBD2 (5 bases each). V lost 0 bases and J lost 7, with 13 bases in between. Germline CDR1 is SGHNT and CDR2 is YENEEA. The CDR3 runs to 14 residues. CDR3: CASSLEEGLNEQYF. The CDR3 DNA follows: TGTGCCAGCAGCTTAGAAGAGGGGCTAAATGAGCAGTACTTC.

This clonotype was observed a handful of times. A read error is possible here, since a much larger clone lies one base away. The genes are TRBV6-1 and TRBJ2-4; 7 bases line up with TRBD1. The end of the DNA fits TRBJ2-1 better, so the J call may be wrong. CDR3 length: 15 amino acids. In germline, CDR1 is MNHNS, CDR2 SASEGT. CDR3 residues: CASVGQHVAKNIQFF. In nucleotides, the CDR3 is TGTGCCAGCGTGGGACAGCACGTAGCCAAAAACATTCAGTTCTTC.

The V and J genes are TRBV11-3 and TRBJ1-6; D may be TRBD1 (5 bases). The V gene lost 5 bases and the J gene lost 0 bases, with 11 bases spanning the gap. Germline CDR1 reads SGHNT; CDR2 reads YENEEA. This CDR3 has 16 amino acids. CDR3 sequence (DNA): TGTGCCAGCAGCCGCGACAGCTACTCCTATAATTCACCCCTCCACTTT. It encodes CASSRDSYSYNSPLHF.

The chain uses TRBV11-2 and TRBJ2-1; the D call may be TRBD1 or TRBD2 (7 bases each). The CDR3 runs 15 residues. Germline values: CDR1 SGHAT, CDR2 FQNNGV. Trimming left V 5 bases short and J 2 bases short, with 13 bases between. CDR3 loop: CASSPQGRAYNEQFF. The CDR3 coding sequence is TGTGCCAGCAGCCCACAGGGGAGGGCCTACAATGAGCAGTTCTTC.

This clonotype has at least ten counts. The V and J genes are TRBV5-1 and TRBJ2-1, with 8 nucleotides matching TRBD2. Germline V gene lookup returns CDR1 SGHRS and CDR2 YFSETQ. Trimming took 3 bases from V and 1 from J; bases not matched to a gene: 9. The CDR3 spans 17 residues. The chain's CDR3 is CASSWVQSGGSYNEQFF. The CDR3, as DNA: TGCGCCAGCAGCTGGGTACAGAGCGGGGGTTCCTACAATGAGCAGTTCTTC. The full variable domain, rest sourced from reference TRBV5-1 and TRBJ2-1, is KAGVTQTPRYLIKTRGQQVTLSCSPISGHRSVSWYQQTPGQGLQFLFEYFSETQRNKGNFPGRFSGRQFSNSRSEMNVSTLELGDSALYLCASSWVQSGGSYNEQFFGPGTRLTVL.

There are many counts of this clonotype. This chain links TRBV6-5 with TRBJ1-4; no reliable D call. V was clipped by 2 bases and J by 3 bases, with 10 bases between them. The CDR3 is 15 residues long. Germline assignment: CDR1 MNHEY and CDR2 SVGAGI. CDR3 sequence: CASSYGWAANEKLFF. The CDR3 DNA follows: TGTGCCAGCAGTTACGGGTGGGCTGCTAATGAAAAACTGTTTTTT.

This clonotype has ten or more counts. The V gene is TRBV6-5, the J gene TRBJ2-5; 14 nucleotides align to TRBD2. The CDR3 extends over 16 amino acids. The trim removed 6 bases at V and 4 bases at J, leaving 7 bases unmatched. Germline assignment: CDR1 MNHEY and CDR2 SVGAGI. Here the CDR3 reads CASRLGLAGAGETQYF. The DNA of the CDR3 is TGTGCCAGCAGACTGGGACTAGCGGGGGCCGGAGAGACCCAGTACTTC.